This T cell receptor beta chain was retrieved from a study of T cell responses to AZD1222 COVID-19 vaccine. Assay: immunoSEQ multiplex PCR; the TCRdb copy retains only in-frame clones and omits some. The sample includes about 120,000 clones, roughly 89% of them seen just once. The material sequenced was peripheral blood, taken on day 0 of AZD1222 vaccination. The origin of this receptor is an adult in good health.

In nucleotides, the CDR3 is TGCGCCAGCAGCCTAGGGGGGATTGGGAATGGCGAGCAGTACTTC. Its protein product is CASSLGGIGNGEQYF. V usage is TRBV4-1 and J usage is TRBJ2-7; D may match TRBD1 or TRBD2 (6 bases each). This CDR3 comprises 15 residues. The V and J ends lost 4 bases and 6 bases respectively, with 19 bases between them. Germline-derived CDR1 and CDR2 are MGHRA and YSYEKL.